Listed here are 29 T cell receptor beta chains from one sample, sequenced in a study of blood T cell repertoires in COVID-19 (dated by TCRdb to 2020 to 2022). The library was obtained by the immunoSEQ multiplex PCR assay. The table comes from immuneACCESS by way of TCRdb, which keeps in-frame sequences with V and J called. Part of the clones is missing from these tables; in studies checked, under half for an unresolved V gene and the rest for unknown reasons. Present in this sample are 150,000 or so clones, 70% to 90% of which were seen just once. The top ten clones comprise 13% of the sample. The material sequenced was peripheral blood. Receptors originate from a man in his 60s with active or convalescent COVID-19.

The rearrangement links TRBV28 to TRBJ1-1, with D tentatively TRBD1 (5 bases). Trimming left V 2 bases short and J 6 bases short, with 7 bases between. There are 12 residues in the CDR3. Germline loops: CDR1 MDHEN, CDR2 SYDVKM. The CDR3 nucleotides read TGTGCCAGCAGTTTACAGGGATCTGAAGCTTTCTTT. This codes for CASSLQGSEAFF. Based on the CDR3 plus reference TRBV28 and TRBJ1-1, the full variable domain is DVKVTQSSRYLVKRTGEKVFLECVQDMDHENMFWYRQDPGLGLRLIYFSYDVKMKEKGDIPEGYSVSREKKERFSLILESASTNQTSMYLCASSLQGSEAFFGQGTRLTVV.

The chain recombines TRBV29-1 with TRBJ1-2; the D gene is possibly TRBD1 (5 bases). The CDR3 totals 12 residues. The V and J ends lost 8 bases and 0 bases respectively, with 10 bases between them. CDR1 SQVTM and CDR2 ANQGSEA come from the germline V gene. CDR3 loop: CSSRAPNYGYTF. The CDR3 DNA is TGCAGCAGCAGGGCTCCTAACTATGGCTACACCTTC.

V is TRBV28 and J is TRBJ2-3; D is ambiguous. This CDR3 spans 13 amino acids. Germline CDR1 and CDR2: MDHEN and SYDVKM. V lost 3 bases and J 1 base, leaving 5 bases between the germline ends. In DNA form, the CDR3 reads TGTGCCAGCAGTTTTTCAGGCACAGATACGCAGTATTTT. Its protein is CASSFSGTDTQYF.

This sequence joins TRBV19 and TRBJ1-5; D is unclear. Germline-derived CDR1 and CDR2 are LNHDA and SQIVND (reference sequence). This CDR3 has 15 amino acids. V was clipped by 1 base and J by 6 bases, with 13 bases between them. In DNA form, the CDR3 reads TGTGCCAGTAGTATAGCCGCCGGGAATCGTCAGCCCCAGCATTTT. Encoded protein: CASSIAAGNRQPQHF.

The J gene is TRBJ1-2, the V gene TRBV11-2, with D possibly TRBD1 on 6 matching bases. The length of the CDR3 is 15 residues. V dropped 1 base and J dropped 0 bases, with 9 bases sitting between them. Germline V gene data show CDR1 as SGHAT and CDR2 as FQNNGV. The CDR3 DNA reads as TGTGCCAGCAGCTTAGGACAGGCGACTAACTATGGCTACACCTTC. As protein: CASSLGQATNYGYTF.

The V gene is TRBV7-8, the J gene TRBJ2-3; the D is unclear. This CDR3 is built from 15 residues. Per the germline V gene, CDR1 is SGHVS and CDR2 is FQNEAQ. Trimming took off 3 bases at V and 4 bases at J, with 14 bases between the two ends. This CDR3 is CASSFNADRSDTQYF. CDR3 in DNA: TGTGCCAGCAGCTTTAACGCGGATAGGTCAGATACGCAGTATTTT. The whole variable domain, filled in from reference TRBV7-8 and TRBJ2-3, reads GAGVSQSPRYKVAKRGQDVALRCDPISGHVSLFWYQQALGQGPEFLTYFQNEAQLDKSGLPSDRFFAERPEGSVSTLKIQRTQQEDSAVYLCASSFNADRSDTQYFGPGTRLTVL.

The rearrangement uses TRBV7-9 and TRBJ2-2; 8 bases agree with TRBD1. J lost 4 bases, V lost 5 bases, and 6 bases had no gene match. Germline V gene data show CDR1 as SEHNR and CDR2 as FQNEAQ (reference sequence). The length of the CDR3 is 15 residues. In nucleotides, the CDR3 is TGTGCCAGCAGCCCCGGACAGGGTTTCACCGGGGAGCTGTTTTTT. Amino acids: CASSPGQGFTGELFF. Using reference TRBV7-9 and TRBJ2-2 for the parts outside the CDR3, the full variable domain is DTGVSQNPRHKITKRGQNVTFRCDPISEHNRLYWYRQTLGQGPEFLTYFQNEAQLEKSRLLSDRFSAERPKGSFSTLEIQRTEQGDSAMYLCASSPGQGFTGELFFGEGSRLTVL.

The chain has TRBV4-1 and TRBJ2-3; TRBD2 matches 7 bases. Germline V gives CDR1 MGHRA, CDR2 YSYEKL. The CDR3 totals 15 residues. Trimming took 6 bases from V and 0 from J; bases not matched to a gene: 6. The CDR3 bases are TGCGCCAGCAGGCAGACTAGCAGTAGCACAGATACGCAGTATTTT. It translates to CASRQTSSSTDTQYF.

The rearrangement links TRBV7-7 to TRBJ2-5; perhaps TRBD1 as D (6 bases). V was shortened by 4 bases and J by 4 bases, with 10 bases between the two germline ends. The germline V gene encodes CDR1 SSHAT and CDR2 FNYEAQ (reference sequence). CDR3 length: 13 residues. This chain's CDR3 is CASSSDRRETQYF. In DNA, the CDR3 is TGTGCCAGCAGCTCGGACAGACGAGAGACCCAGTACTTC.

This clone was seen only once. For the CDR3, the DNA is TGTGCCAGCAGCTTAGGACAGGGGGCTGGCGGCTACACCTTC. It is translated as CASSLGQGAGGYTF. The chain uses TRBV7-2 and TRBJ1-2, with 10 bases aligning to TRBD1. CDR3 length: 14 residues. V shed 1 base, J shed 8 bases, and the junction held 4 bases outside the gene matches. Per the germline V gene, CDR1 is SGHTA and CDR2 is FQGNSA.

The chain is built from TRBV5-4 and TRBJ2-7; 8 positions match TRBD2. Germline CDR1 reads SGHNT; CDR2 reads YYREEE (reference sequence). The V gene end was trimmed by 0 bases and the J gene end by 6 bases; junction bases not matched to a gene: 2. The length of the CDR3 is 13 residues. CDR3 in amino acids: CASSLASGSEQYF. The CDR3 nucleotides read TGTGCCAGCAGCTTGGCTAGCGGGTCCGAGCAGTACTTC.

The genes are TRBV28 and TRBJ1-6, with D uncertain. V dropped 1 base and J dropped 8 bases, with 9 bases sitting between them. Germline loops: CDR1 MDHEN, CDR2 SYDVKM. The CDR3 sequence is 14 residues long. In nucleotides, the CDR3 is TGTGCCAGCAGTTTATCTGAAGAGCATTCACCCCTCCACTTT. Its protein is CASSLSEEHSPLHF.

The CDR3 loop reads CASSHHPPLGTGELFF. The CDR3 nucleotides are TGTGCCAGCAGCCATCATCCACCCCTAGGCACCGGGGAGCTGTTTTTT. V is TRBV3-1 (or the pseudogene TRBV3-2) and J is TRBJ2-2; D unclear. The V end was cut by 3 bases, the J end by 4 bases, with 15 bases between. The CDR3 is 16 amino acids. Per germline, CDR1 LGHDT and CDR2 YNNKEL (reference sequence).

The sample holds a few counts of this clone. V usage is TRBV7-9 and J usage is TRBJ1-2, with D hard to call. This CDR3 contains 13 residues. CDR1 SEHNR and CDR2 FQNEAQ come from the germline V gene (reference sequence). The V end was cut by 1 base, the J end by 7 bases, with 10 bases between. CDR3 amino acids: CASSLGGQFGYTF. CDR3 in DNA: TGTGCCAGCAGCTTAGGCGGGCAGTTTGGCTACACCTTC.

This clone was observed once. The gene calls are TRBV6-4 and TRBJ2-1, with 8 bases fitting TRBD2. Trimming at V came to 7 bases and at J to 7 bases, leaving 12 bases not matched to a gene. This CDR3 has 15 residues. In germline, CDR1 is MRHNA, CDR2 SNTAGT. The DNA of the CDR3 is TGTGCCAGCACCATAGCGGGAAGCCTTCAAAATGAGCAGTTCTTC. Amino acids: CASTIAGSLQNEQFF.

The chain is built from TRBV9 and TRBJ2-7; possibly TRBD1 for D (6 bases). Germline V CDR1 and CDR2: SGDLS, YYNGEE. The CDR3 extends over 14 amino acids. The V gene lost 2 bases and the J gene lost 2 bases, with 11 bases spanning the gap. CDR3: CASSVKGGPYEQYF. The CDR3 DNA reads TGTGCCAGCAGCGTTAAAGGGGGTCCCTACGAGCAGTACTTC.

V gene TRBV4-1 combines with J gene TRBJ1-5; D unclear. Deletions cut 0 bases from V and 5 bases from J, with 11 bases between. Germline CDR1 is MGHRA and CDR2 is YSYEKL. This CDR3 region has 15 residues. CDR3 in DNA: TGCGCCAGCAGCCAAGATCCGGGGAATCATCAGCCCCAGCATTTT. As protein: CASSQDPGNHQPQHF.

The chain has TRBV9 and TRBJ1-2; D is uncertain. The V end was cut by 0 bases, the J end by 8 bases, with 11 bases between. The germline V gene has CDR1 SGDLS and CDR2 YYNGEE. The CDR3 extends over 13 amino acids. CDR3 in DNA: TGTGCCAGCAGCGTAGTTGAGGGCCGGGGCTACACCTTC. This gives the protein CASSVVEGRGYTF.

The chain recombines TRBV7-8 with TRBJ1-2; maybe TRBD1 (6 bases). Germline CDR1 and CDR2: SGHVS and FQNEAQ. The CDR3 consists of 14 residues. Trimming took 5 bases from V and 5 from J, leaving 15 bases between them. CDR3 amino acids: CASSPASGEYGYTF. The CDR3 coding sequence is TGTGCCAGCAGCCCGGCCTCAGGGGAATATGGCTACACCTTC.

The chain is built from TRBV3-1 (or the pseudogene TRBV3-2) and TRBJ2-2; the match to TRBD2 covers 15 bases. Germline CDR1 reads LGHDT; CDR2 reads YNNKEL (reference sequence). J was trimmed by 7 bases and V by 4 bases; bases with no gene match: 7. This CDR3 has 17 amino acids. The CDR3 nucleotides read TGTGCCAGCAGCCCAGGACTAGCGGGAGGGCCTGGCGGGGAGCTGTTTTTT. This codes for CASSPGLAGGPGGELFF.

V gene TRBV30 combines with J gene TRBJ2-7; no firm D call. Germline CDR1 GTSNPN, CDR2 SVGIG (reference sequence). The CDR3 is 11 amino acids. V lost 2 bases to trimming and J lost 9 bases, with 11 bases between them. The CDR3 sequence: CAWSPIRGQYF. The CDR3 DNA sequence: TGTGCCTGGAGTCCTATACGAGGGCAGTACTTC.

The chain has TRBV28 and TRBJ2-5, with D possibly being TRBD2 (5 bases). CDR1 and CDR2 (germline): MDHEN, SYDVKM. Deletions cut 6 bases from V and 3 bases from J, with 23 bases between. The CDR3 is 17 amino acids. This CDR3 reads CASSASNGRVRKETQYF. The CDR3 region has the DNA TGTGCCAGCAGCGCATCAAATGGGCGGGTGCGGAAAGAGACCCAGTACTTC.

This rearrangement joins TRBV28 to TRBJ1-1; TRBD1 might be the D (6 bases). V lost 5 bases to trimming and J lost 6 bases, with 16 bases between them. Germline V gene lookup returns CDR1 MDHEN and CDR2 SYDVKM. CDR3 length equals 14 residues. Written as DNA, the CDR3 is TGTGCCAGCAGTGCGGAGGGGGGGCCCCCTGAAGCTTTCTTT. Its translation: CASSAEGGPPEAFF.

The chain recombines TRBV28 with TRBJ2-6; D might be TRBD2 (6 bases). The germline CDR1 and CDR2 sequences are MDHEN and SYDVKM. The CDR3 covers 15 residues. V was pared by 3 bases and J by 3 bases, with 9 bases between. The CDR3 is CASSFTGSGANVLTF. CDR3 DNA: TGTGCCAGCAGTTTTACCGGGAGTGGGGCCAACGTCCTGACTTTC.

The J gene is TRBJ2-5, the V gene TRBV27, with D maybe TRBD2 (5 bases). Trimming pared 5 bases from V and 4 bases from J, leaving 8 bases between. Germline values: CDR1 MNHEY, CDR2 SMNVEV (reference sequence). CDR3 length equals 12 residues. For the CDR3, the DNA is TGTGCCAGCAGTACTAGAGGAGAGACCCAGTACTTC. This sequence encodes CASSTRGETQYF.

This rearrangement joins TRBV27 to TRBJ1-5; D is perhaps TRBD1 (5 bases). The CDR3 covers 15 residues. Per germline, CDR1 MNHEY and CDR2 SMNVEV (reference sequence). The ends were cut back, 5 bases at V and 3 bases at J, with 14 bases in the middle. CDR3 sequence: CASSPLGVDNQPQHF. CDR3 DNA sequence: TGTGCCAGCAGTCCCCTAGGGGTGGACAATCAGCCCCAGCATTTT.

The count of this clone is one. The chain's CDR3 is CASSPTGGASPIGETQYF. For the CDR3, the DNA is TGTGCCAGCTCACCCACAGGGGGCGCATCGCCAATTGGAGAGACCCAGTACTTC. This chain links TRBV18 with TRBJ2-5, with 9 bases matching TRBD1. V was pared by 3 bases and J by 4 bases, with 15 bases of the junction left unmatched. The germline V gene has CDR1 KGHSH and CDR2 LQKENI. The CDR3 sequence is 18 residues long.

This rearrangement joins TRBV7-2 to TRBJ2-7; TRBD1 matches at 7 bases. This CDR3 region has 17 residues. V shed 5 bases and J 3 bases; nucleotides not matched to a gene: 16. CDR1 and CDR2 from the germline V gene are SGHTA and FQGNSA. The CDR3 DNA reads TGTGCCAGCAGCCCCCCGGGGCAGGGGGTCTTTCACTACGAGCAGTACTTC. It is translated as CASSPPGQGVFHYEQYF.

The J gene is TRBJ1-6, the V gene TRBV5-3; 7 bases are shared with TRBD1. TRBV5-3 carries the ORF label, with uncertain function. V lost 0 bases and J lost 1; bases outside the gene matches: 4. The CDR3 sequence is 17 residues long. This chain's CDR3 is CARSLVGGESYNSPLHF. DNA of the CDR3: TGTGCCAGAAGCTTGGTAGGGGGCGAATCCTATAATTCACCCCTCCACTTT.